Included here is one TCR beta chain sequence, with context. Relative to the germline gene, one junction end is altered; a read error may explain this. The sample originates from a study of technical replicates of blood from a few donors. Germline CDR1 reads ENHRY; CDR2 reads SYGVKD. CDR3 size: 15 residues. The table came from immunoSEQ multiplex PCR; TCRdb's copy has only in-frame clones and leaves some out. The table lists 60,000 to 65,000 clones, more than 75% of them singletons. This chain connects TRBV10-3 to TRBJ1-3; a weak D match, TRBD1 (5 bases). The sequencing input was PBMCs. This receptor was identified in a human donor in good health. Some clones in this sample may be carry-over from other donors' samples. DNA of the CDR3: TGTGCCACCAGTCCGGGGGGGACTACTGGAAACACCATATATTTT. It translates to CATSPGGTTGNTIYF.